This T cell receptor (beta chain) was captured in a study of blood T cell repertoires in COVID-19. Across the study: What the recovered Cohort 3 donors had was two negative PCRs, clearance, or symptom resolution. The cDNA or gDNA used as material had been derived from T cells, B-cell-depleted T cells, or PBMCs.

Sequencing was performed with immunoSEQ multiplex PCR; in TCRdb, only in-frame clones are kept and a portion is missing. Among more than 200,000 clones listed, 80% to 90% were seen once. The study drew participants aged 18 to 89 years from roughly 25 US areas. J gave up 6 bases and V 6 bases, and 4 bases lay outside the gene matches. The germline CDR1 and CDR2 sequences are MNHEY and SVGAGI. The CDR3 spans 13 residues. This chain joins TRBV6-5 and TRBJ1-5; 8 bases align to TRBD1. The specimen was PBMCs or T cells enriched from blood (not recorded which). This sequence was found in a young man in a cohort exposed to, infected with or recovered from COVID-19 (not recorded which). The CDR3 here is CASSTGGIQPQHF. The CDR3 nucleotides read TGTGCCAGCAGCACAGGGGGAATTCAGCCCCAGCATTTT.